This T cell receptor beta chain was identified in a study of CD8 T cells in ankylosing spondylitis. For TCR beta, libraries came from quantitative 5'-RACE with molecular barcodes. TCRdb passed the 5' RACE reads through MiXCR, listing each CDR3 protein once. The sample holds tens of thousands of distinct CDR3 sequences, 9.5% to 12% seen once. Regarding this clonotype: Its target is not known.

Broader study findings: Earlier work had already found some motif variants in reactive arthritis synovial fluid and blood. About 8 highly homologous variants made up a TCR beta motif that seemed to typify ankylosing spondylitis blood.

The source material was blood, either unsorted or a sorted T cell fraction (not recorded which). The source is a male donor with ankylosing spondylitis or in good health (not recorded which).

DNA of the CDR3: TGTGCCAGCAGTTACCGGGACAGGGAGTCGAGCACAGATACGCAGTATTTT. Its protein is CASSYRDRESSTDTQYF. The chain employs TRBV7-9 and TRBJ2-3; 9 bases agree with TRBD1. V was pared by 6 bases and J by 0 bases, with 10 bases of the junction left unmatched. The germline CDR1 and CDR2 sequences are SEHNR and FQNEAQ (reference sequence). This CDR3 has 17 amino acids.